A selection of T cell receptor beta chains follows, all from one sample in a study of cytomegalovirus exposure and HLA in healthy donors. Libraries were prepared by immunoSEQ multiplex PCR; TCRdb keeps only in-frame clonotypes and omits some of them. The profile shows over 150,000 clones, around three quarters of them singletons. The material sequenced was PBMCs. The receptor set was obtained from a man aged 45 to 65 in good health and CMV-seropositive. The CDR3 runs from the conserved cysteine through the conserved F or W. D genes are given only for firm matches. Clone size is stated in some rows and not others, as once, few, many or a class when expanded.

V gene	D gene	J gene	clone size	CDR3 DNA	CDR3 protein
TRBV13	.	TRBJ2-7	few	TGTGCCAGCAGCCCAGAGGGGGACGCAGCCTACGAGCAGTACTTC	CASSPEGDAAYEQYF
TRBV9	TRBD1	TRBJ2-7	once	TGTGCCAGCAGCATCTGGGACAGCTCCTACGAGCAGTACTTC	CASSIWDSSYEQYF
TRBV4-2	TRBD1	TRBJ1-2	.	TGTGCCAGCAGCCAGGACAGGGACTATGGCTACACCTTC	CASSQDRDYGYTF
TRBV5-1	.	TRBJ1-2	.	TGCGCCAGCAGCTTGACCGGGGGTGGCTACACCTTC	CASSLTGGGYTF
TRBV6-1	.	TRBJ1-1	.	TGTGCCAGCAGTGATTTGGGCACCCTGAACACTGAAGCTTTCTTT	CASSDLGTLNTEAFF
TRBV4-3	.	TRBJ2-2	once	TGCGCCAGCAGCCAAGATCGGGAAAAGTACAGGGAGCTGTTTTTT	CASSQDREKYRELFF
TRBV4-3	TRBD2	TRBJ2-3	.	TGCGCCAGCAGCTTGACTAGCGGGGCGACAGATACGCAGTATTTT	CASSLTSGATDTQYF
TRBV5-4	.	TRBJ1-6	.	TGTGCCAGCAGCTGGGGACGGGACACCGATAATTCACCCCTCCACTTT	CASSWGRDTDNSPLHF
TRBV7-9	TRBD1	TRBJ1-1	.	TGTGCCAGCAGCATGGGACAGGGCCGCTCGGCTGAAGCTTTCTTT	CASSMGQGRSAEAFF
TRBV28	TRBD1	TRBJ1-2	.	TGTGCCAGCAGTTTACTTCCGGGACAGGGGATCTATGGCTACACCTTC	CASSLLPGQGIYGYTF
TRBV2	TRBD1	TRBJ1-1	.	TGTGCCAGCAGTCTTCGGGACAGGATGAACACTGAAGCTTTCTTT	CASSLRDRMNTEAFF
TRBV27	.	TRBJ1-1	.	TGTGCCAGCAGTTCCCTCACACAGGGAAGAACTGAAGCTTTCTTT	CASSSLTQGRTEAFF
TRBV4-1	.	TRBJ1-1	.	TGCGCCAGCAGCTTACAATTTGAGGGTTCCCTTGAAGCTTTCTTT	CASSLQFEGSLEAFF
TRBV7-9	.	TRBJ2-4	.	TGTGCCAGCAGCCTGTCGGGGAACGGTGACATTCAGTACTTC	CASSLSGNGDIQYF
TRBV25-1	TRBD1	TRBJ1-2	.	TGTGCCAGCGGGACAGGGGGCGGATATGGCTACACCTTC	CASGTGGGYGYTF
TRBV15	.	TRBJ1-2	.	TGTGCCACCAGCACCGACTATATGGGAAACCCGGGACAACTCTATGGCTACACCTTC	CATSTDYMGNPGQLYGYTF
TRBV5-1	TRBD1	TRBJ1-2	.	TGCGCCAGCAGCTTGGGGGACAGGGGTTCCCATGGCTACACCTTC	CASSLGDRGSHGYTF
TRBV5-6	.	TRBJ2-2	.	TGTGCCAGCAGCCCGTTTACCGGGGAGCTGTTTTTT	CASSPFTGELFF
TRBV4-3	.	TRBJ1-4	.	TGCGCCAGCAGCCAAGATCCCGAACAGGGCCTTAATGAAAAACTGTTTTTT	CASSQDPEQGLNEKLFF
TRBV7-2	TRBD1	TRBJ1-2	.	TGTGCCAGCAGCTTGGTCTGGACAGGGTCCTTTATCGGCTACACCTTC	CASSLVWTGSFIGYTF
TRBV5-6	TRBD1	TRBJ1-2	.	TGTGCCAGCAGCCCTCGACAGGGGCATGGCTACACCTTC	CASSPRQGHGYTF
TRBV5-1	TRBD1	TRBJ2-1	few	TGCGCCAGCAGCTTGGGGGACAGACAACAATCCTACAATGAGCAGTTCTTC	CASSLGDRQQSYNEQFF